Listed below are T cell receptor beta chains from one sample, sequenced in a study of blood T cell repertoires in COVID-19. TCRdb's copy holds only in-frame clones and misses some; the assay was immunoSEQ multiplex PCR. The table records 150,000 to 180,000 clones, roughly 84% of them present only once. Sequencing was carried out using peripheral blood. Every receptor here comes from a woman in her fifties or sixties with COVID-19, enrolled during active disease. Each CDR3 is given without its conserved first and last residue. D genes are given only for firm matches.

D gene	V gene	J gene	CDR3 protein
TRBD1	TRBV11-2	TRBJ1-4	ASSVRQGTNEKLF
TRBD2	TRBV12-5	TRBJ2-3	ASGSGIGAGDADTQY
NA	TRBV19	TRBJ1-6	ASSIKAGNSPLH
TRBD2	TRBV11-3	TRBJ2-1	ASSPRGAGVGNEQF
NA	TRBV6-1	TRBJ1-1	ASSEGAGKGMRTEAF
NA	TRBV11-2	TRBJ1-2	ASSLGRTGFYGYT
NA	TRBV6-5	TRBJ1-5	ASRQYSNQPQH
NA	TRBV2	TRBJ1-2	ASRDTGNYGYT
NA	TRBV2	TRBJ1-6	ASRGHVAPLH
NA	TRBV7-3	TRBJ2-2	ASSLMRGGMSGELF
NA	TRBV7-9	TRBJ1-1	ACRPDRGNTEAF
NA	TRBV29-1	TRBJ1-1	SVEPGTEAF
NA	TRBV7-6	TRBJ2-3	ASSLVGGSTDTQY
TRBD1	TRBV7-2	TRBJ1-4	ASSGTGSQEKLF
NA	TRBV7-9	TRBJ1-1	ASSLNGGLTEAF
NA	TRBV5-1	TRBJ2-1	ATMPGSSYNEQF
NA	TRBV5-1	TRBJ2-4	ASSLVQGGDIQY
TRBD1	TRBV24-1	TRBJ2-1	ATSDATGGSYNEQF
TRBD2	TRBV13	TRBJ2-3	ASSFDGRATDTQY